These T cell receptor beta chains were read from a single sample in a study of CD8 T cells in ankylosing spondylitis. TCRdb redid the calling of the 5' RACE reads with MiXCR, one entry per CDR3 protein. The sample has some 250,000 distinct CDR3 sequences; approximately 24% are singletons. The material sequenced was blood, either unsorted or a sorted T cell fraction (not recorded which). Receptors were obtained from a male donor with ankylosing spondylitis or in good health (not recorded which). CDR3s include the opening cysteine and the closing phenylalanine or tryptophan. A D gene is named only where the DNA matches it firmly. Some rows have no size entry. The others give once, few or many, or a class for an expanded clone.

D,size,V,J,DNA,CDR3
-,many,TRBV28,TRBJ2-7,TGTGCCAGCAGTAGGACTATCAGATACGAGCAGTACTTC,CASSRTIRYEQYF
TRBD2,-,TRBV24-1,TRBJ2-3,TGTGCCACCAGTGACCCCGGACTAGCGGGGGGAATATATACGCAGTATTTT,CATSDPGLAGGIYTQYF
TRBD2,few,TRBV20-1,TRBJ2-5,TGCAGTACCGGGGGGGCGGGGGAAGAGACCCAGTACTTC,CSTGGAGEETQYF
-,many,TRBV18,TRBJ1-2,TGTGCCAGCTCAGCCACAGGGAGCAATGGCTACACCTTC,CASSATGSNGYTF
TRBD1,few,TRBV29-1,TRBJ2-6,TGCAGCGTTGCTACAGGGGCCTTCTCTGGGGCCAACGTCCTGACTTTC,CSVATGAFSGANVLTF
-,many,TRBV20-1,TRBJ2-2,TGCAGTGCTAGGGGGCAGATGGGCGGGGAGCTGTTTTTT,CSARGQMGGELFF
TRBD1,-,TRBV12-3/TRBV12-4,TRBJ2-2,TGTGCCAGCGGACGGACAGGTGACACCGGGGAGCTGTTTTTT,CASGRTGDTGELFF
-,few,TRBV20-1,TRBJ1-2,TGCAGTGCTACTAGGGCTTTTGGACCTAACTATGGCTACACCTTC,CSATRAFGPNYGYTF
-,-,TRBV11-3,TRBJ1-5,TGTGCCAGCAGCTTAGATGGGCCTCAGCCCCAGCATTTT,CASSLDGPQPQHF
-,-,TRBV7-9,TRBJ1-1,TGTGCCAGCAGAGGACTAAGCCCTGAAGCTTTCTTT,CASRGLSPEAFF
-,-,TRBV7-9,TRBJ2-7,TGTGCCAGCATGGTAGCGCAGTCCTACGAGCAGTACTTC,CASMVAQSYEQYF